These T cell receptor beta chains were read from a single sample in a study of CD8 T cells in ankylosing spondylitis. TCRdb passed the 5' RACE reads through MiXCR, listing each CDR3 protein once. The table includes 500,000 or so distinct CDR3 sequences, approximately 5% detected once. The sequenced sample was blood, either unsorted or a sorted T cell fraction (not recorded which). The receptors stem from a male donor with ankylosing spondylitis. Both conserved end residues are part of each CDR3. A D gene is named only where the DNA matches it firmly. A clone size is listed for some rows: how often the clone was seen (once, few, many), or a class if it is expanded.

v_gene,d_gene,abundance,j_gene,CDR3aa,CDR3nt
TRBV6-2/TRBV6-3,TRBD2,many,TRBJ2-5,CASSYQVPAGVEETQYF,TGTGCCAGCAGTTACCAAGTCCCAGCGGGAGTAGAGGAGACCCAGTACTTC
TRBV7-9,.,many,TRBJ1-1,CASSWVGNTEAFF,TGTGCCAGCAGCTGGGTGGGGAACACTGAAGCTTTCTTT
TRBV10-3,.,many,TRBJ2-7,CAISERTDGSYEQYF,TGTGCCATCAGTGAAAGGACAGATGGCTCCTACGAGCAGTACTTC
TRBV24-1,.,many,TRBJ2-7,CATSVGSSYEQYF,TGTGCCACCAGTGTTGGGTCCTCCTACGAGCAGTACTTC
TRBV4-3,.,many,TRBJ2-7,CASSLQSGYEQYF,TGCGCCAGCAGCCTCCAGAGTGGCTACGAGCAGTACTTC
TRBV20-1,TRBD1,many,TRBJ1-1,CSARRGPFEAFF,TGCAGTGCTAGAAGGGGGCCGTTTGAAGCTTTCTTT
TRBV9,.,.,TRBJ2-1,CASSVEVYNEQFF,TGTGCCAGCAGCGTAGAGGTTTACAATGAGCAGTTCTTC
TRBV6-2/TRBV6-3,.,many,TRBJ1-1,CASSETGEAFF,TGTGCCAGCAGTGAGACAGGTGAAGCTTTCTTT
TRBV4-2,TRBD2,many,TRBJ2-5,CASSQEVAGQETQYF,TGTGCCAGCAGCCAAGAGGTAGCGGGACAAGAGACCCAGTACTTC
TRBV15,.,many,TRBJ1-6,CATSTLGGSYNSPLHF,TGTGCCACCAGCACTCTGGGAGGCTCCTATAATTCACCCCTCCACTTT
TRBV3-1,.,few,TRBJ2-1,CASSQPNRVNEQFF,TGTGCCAGCAGCCAGCCCAACAGGGTCAATGAGCAGTTCTTC
TRBV24-1,.,many,TRBJ1-6,CATSDSPQNSPLHF,TGTGCCACCAGTGATTCCCCTCAGAATTCACCCCTCCACTTT
TRBV7-3,TRBD2,few,TRBJ2-1,CASSVGGETNEQFF,TGTGCCAGCAGCGTCGGGGGGGAAACCAATGAGCAGTTCTTC
TRBV20-1,TRBD2,many,TRBJ2-7,CSARRTSGAREQYF,TGCAGTGCTAGACGGACTAGCGGTGCTAGGGAGCAGTACTTC
TRBV6-5,.,few,TRBJ2-1,CASSYSPAPSYNEQFF,TGTGCCAGCAGTTACAGCCCCGCCCCATCTTACAATGAGCAGTTCTTC
TRBV29-1,.,many,TRBJ1-1,CSVAPGWGMNTEAFF,TGCAGCGTTGCGCCAGGGTGGGGGATGAACACTGAAGCTTTCTTT
TRBV29-1,.,many,TRBJ2-3,CSGSGPGSDTQYF,TGCAGCGGATCCGGACCCGGTTCAGATACGCAGTATTTT
TRBV20-1,.,many,TRBJ2-2,CSARSQATPGAGELFF,TGCAGTGCTAGAAGTCAGGCCACCCCTGGGGCCGGGGAGCTGTTTTTT
TRBV7-9,.,many,TRBJ2-3,CASSLATSSSTDTQYF,TGTGCCAGCAGCTTAGCGACTAGTTCTAGCACAGATACGCAGTATTTT
TRBV3-1,.,.,TRBJ2-1,CASSQVSRATYNEQFF,TGTGCCAGCAGCCAAGTCAGCAGGGCAACCTACAATGAGCAGTTCTTC
TRBV5-6,.,many,TRBJ2-5,CASSHWRSADLRGTQYF,TGTGCCAGCAGCCATTGGCGTAGCGCCGACCTCCGGGGAACCCAGTACTTC
TRBV7-2,TRBD1,many,TRBJ2-7,CASSLQGFTGYEQYF,TGTGCCAGCAGCCTACAGGGGTTTACGGGCTACGAGCAGTACTTC
TRBV6-5,TRBD2,many,TRBJ2-1,CASSYSTSGYNEQFF,TGTGCCAGCAGTTACTCGACTAGCGGGTACAATGAGCAGTTCTTC
TRBV20-1,.,many,TRBJ2-3,CSASGQYTDTQYF,TGCAGTGCTAGTGGCCAGTACACAGATACGCAGTATTTT
TRBV3-1,.,many,TRBJ1-5,CASSHSGRGQPQHF,TGTGCCAGCAGCCATTCGGGCCGCGGGCAGCCCCAGCATTTT
TRBV27,TRBD1,many,TRBJ1-1,CASSLRYGTGNLNTEAFF,TGTGCCAGCAGTTTACGTTACGGGACAGGGAACTTGAACACTGAAGCTTTCTTT
TRBV7-9,.,many,TRBJ1-2,CASIPGVGRYGYTF,TGTGCCAGCATCCCGGGGGTCGGGCGCTATGGCTACACCTTC
TRBV6-5,TRBD1,many,TRBJ1-5,CASSYSSGGDQPQHF,TGTGCCAGCAGTTACTCGTCAGGGGGAGATCAGCCCCAGCATTTT
TRBV12-3/TRBV12-4,TRBD2,.,TRBJ2-1,CASTLGLAGAEQFF,TGTGCCAGCACTCTGGGGCTAGCGGGGGCTGAGCAGTTCTTC
TRBV29-1,TRBD1,many,TRBJ1-2,CSGWTGDYGYTF,TGCAGCGGGTGGACAGGCGACTATGGCTACACCTTC
TRBV5-1,.,many,TRBJ1-5,CASSLSGSGNQPQHF,TGCGCCAGCAGCTTATCAGGGTCCGGGAATCAGCCCCAGCATTTT
TRBV20-1,TRBD1,many,TRBJ2-7,CSARGDRGTYEQYF,TGCAGTGCTAGAGGGGACAGGGGTACCTACGAGCAGTACTTC
TRBV9,.,many,TRBJ2-7,CASSVSPLRGTYEQYF,TGTGCCAGCAGCGTGTCCCCCCTTAGGGGGACCTACGAGCAGTACTTC
TRBV5-1,.,many,TRBJ2-1,CASSPRGDEQFF,TGCGCCAGCAGCCCCCGAGGTGATGAGCAGTTCTTC
TRBV7-2,TRBD1,many,TRBJ2-5,CASSRQGSQETQYF,TGTGCCAGCAGCCGACAGGGAAGTCAAGAGACCCAGTACTTC
TRBV20-1,TRBD2,many,TRBJ2-5,CSAFGLAPQETQYF,TGCAGTGCTTTCGGACTAGCCCCCCAAGAGACCCAGTACTTC
TRBV20-1,.,few,TRBJ2-2,CSASPDTGELFF,TGCAGTGCTAGCCCTGACACCGGGGAGCTGTTTTTT
TRBV29-1,TRBD1,many,TRBJ2-1,CSAVPGTGSDEQFF,TGCAGCGCTGTTCCCGGGACAGGTTCCGATGAGCAGTTCTTC
TRBV9,.,many,TRBJ2-2,CASSVEGLNTGELFF,TGTGCCAGCAGCGTAGAAGGCTTGAACACCGGGGAGCTGTTTTTT
TRBV6-1,.,many,TRBJ2-1,CASTPGGQFF,TGTGCCAGCACTCCAGGAGGGCAGTTCTTC
TRBV7-2,TRBD1,many,TRBJ2-4,CASSLGGTGDIQYF,TGTGCCAGCAGCTTAGGGGGGACAGGGGACATTCAGTACTTC
TRBV29-1,TRBD2,many,TRBJ2-5,CSVFSSGRGETQYF,TGCAGCGTTTTTTCTAGCGGGAGAGGAGAGACCCAGTACTTC
TRBV28,.,many,TRBJ1-2,CASSGYTGAYGYTF,TGTGCCAGCAGTGGCTATACGGGGGCCTATGGCTACACCTTC
TRBV12-3/TRBV12-4,TRBD1,many,TRBJ1-2,CASRKTGNYGYTF,TGTGCCAGCAGGAAGACAGGGAACTATGGCTACACCTTC
TRBV5-1,TRBD2,many,TRBJ2-7,CASSLTPLAGDYEQYF,TGCGCCAGCAGCCTAACACCTCTAGCGGGGGACTACGAGCAGTACTTC
TRBV6-1,TRBD2,many,TRBJ2-1,CASRGGNPYNEQFF,TGTGCCAGCAGGGGAGGGAACCCCTACAATGAGCAGTTCTTC
TRBV11-3,.,many,TRBJ1-5,CASSPATPVRGRGNQPQHF,TGTGCCAGCAGCCCGGCGACACCAGTACGGGGCAGGGGAAATCAGCCCCAGCATTTT
TRBV20-1,.,many,TRBJ1-2,CSARGDNYGYTF,TGCAGTGCTAGAGGGGATAACTATGGCTACACCTTC
TRBV7-2,TRBD2,many,TRBJ2-3,CASSPRISGRGTDTQYF,TGTGCCAGCAGCCCTAGGATTAGCGGGAGAGGCACAGATACGCAGTATTTT
TRBV3-1,.,.,TRBJ2-5,CASSLEGLAQETQYF,TGTGCCAGCAGCCTCGAGGGGCTAGCGCAAGAGACCCAGTACTTC
TRBV24-1,.,many,TRBJ2-5,CASRRGAQETQYF,TGTGCCAGCAGACGGGGAGCGCAAGAGACCCAGTACTTC
TRBV9,TRBD1,many,TRBJ2-2,CASSMTGARTGELFF,TGTGCCAGCAGCATGACAGGGGCCCGCACCGGGGAGCTGTTTTTT
TRBV2,.,.,TRBJ2-3,CASRRRSSTDTQYF,TGTGCCAGCAGAAGGCGATCTAGCACAGATACGCAGTATTTT
TRBV7-6,.,many,TRBJ1-2,CASSLAPDGQDGYTF,TGTGCCAGCAGCCTAGCCCCGGATGGGCAAGATGGCTACACCTTC
TRBV27,TRBD2,.,TRBJ2-3,CASKGGGSRSHTDTQYF,TGTGCCAGCAAAGGCGGGGGGTCTCGTAGTCACACAGATACGCAGTATTTT
TRBV20-1,TRBD1,many,TRBJ1-4,CSANRGNEKLFF,TGCAGTGCCAACAGGGGAAATGAAAAACTGTTTTTT